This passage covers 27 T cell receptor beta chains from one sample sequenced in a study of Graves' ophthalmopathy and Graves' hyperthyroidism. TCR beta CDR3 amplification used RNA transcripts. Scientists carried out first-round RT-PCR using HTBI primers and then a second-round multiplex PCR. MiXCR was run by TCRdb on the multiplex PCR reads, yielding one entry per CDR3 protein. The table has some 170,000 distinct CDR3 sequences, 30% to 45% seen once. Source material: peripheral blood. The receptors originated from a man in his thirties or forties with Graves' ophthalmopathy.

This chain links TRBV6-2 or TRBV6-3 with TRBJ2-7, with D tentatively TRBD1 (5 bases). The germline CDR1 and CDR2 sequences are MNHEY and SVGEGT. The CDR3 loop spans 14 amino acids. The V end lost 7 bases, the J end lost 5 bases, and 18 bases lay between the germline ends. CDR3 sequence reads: CASKGSGALHEQYF. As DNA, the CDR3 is TGTGCCAGCAAGGGGTCAGGAGCTCTCCACGAGCAGTACTTC.

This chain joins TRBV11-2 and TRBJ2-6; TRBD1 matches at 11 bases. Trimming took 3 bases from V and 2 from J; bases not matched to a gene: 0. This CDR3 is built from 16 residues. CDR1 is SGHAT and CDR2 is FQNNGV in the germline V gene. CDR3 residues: CASSLGQGAGANVLTF. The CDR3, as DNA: TGTGCCAGCAGCTTGGGACAGGGGGCTGGGGCCAACGTCCTGACTTTC.

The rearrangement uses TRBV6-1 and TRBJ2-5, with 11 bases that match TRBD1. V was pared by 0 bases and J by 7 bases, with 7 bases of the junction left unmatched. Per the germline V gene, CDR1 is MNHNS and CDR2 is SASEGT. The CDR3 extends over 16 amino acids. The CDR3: CASSEADRGPPTTQYF. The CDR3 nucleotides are TGTGCCAGCAGTGAAGCGGACAGGGGGCCCCCTACGACCCAGTACTTC.

The CDR3 coding sequence is TGTGCCACCCAGGTGGGACTAGCGGGGGCCGGGGAGCTGTTTTTT. As protein: CATQVGLAGAGELFF. V gene TRBV10-3 combines with J gene TRBJ2-2, with 14 bases fitting TRBD2. CDR1 is ENHRY and CDR2 is SYGVKD in the germline V gene. V was pared by 10 bases and J by 6 bases, with 7 bases of the junction left unmatched. This CDR3 is built from 15 residues.

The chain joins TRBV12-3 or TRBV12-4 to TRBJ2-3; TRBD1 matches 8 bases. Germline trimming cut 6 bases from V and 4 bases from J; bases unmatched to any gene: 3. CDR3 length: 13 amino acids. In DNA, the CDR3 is TGTGCCAGCAGATTACAGGGGGCAGATACGCAGTATTTT. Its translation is CASRLQGADTQYF.

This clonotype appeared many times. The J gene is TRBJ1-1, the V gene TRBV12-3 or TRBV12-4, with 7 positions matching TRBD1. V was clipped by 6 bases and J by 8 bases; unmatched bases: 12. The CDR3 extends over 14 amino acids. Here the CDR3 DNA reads TGTGCCAGCAGCCCTCGACCGGGACAGCTAGAAGCTTTCTTT. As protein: CASSPRPGQLEAFF.

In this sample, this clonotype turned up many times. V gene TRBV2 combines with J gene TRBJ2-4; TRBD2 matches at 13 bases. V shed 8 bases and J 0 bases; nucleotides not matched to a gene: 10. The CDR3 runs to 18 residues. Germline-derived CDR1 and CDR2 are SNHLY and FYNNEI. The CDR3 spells CASLGLAGDSIAKNIQYF. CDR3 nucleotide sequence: TGTGCCAGCCTTGGACTAGCGGGAGACTCAATAGCCAAAAACATTCAGTACTTC.

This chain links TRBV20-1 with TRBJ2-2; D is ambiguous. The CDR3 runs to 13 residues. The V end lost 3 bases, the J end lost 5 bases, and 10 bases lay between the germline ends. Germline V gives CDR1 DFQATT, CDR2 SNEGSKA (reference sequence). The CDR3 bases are TGCAGTGCTAGTTCTGGGTCGACCGGGGAGCTGTTTTTT. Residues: CSASSGSTGELFF.

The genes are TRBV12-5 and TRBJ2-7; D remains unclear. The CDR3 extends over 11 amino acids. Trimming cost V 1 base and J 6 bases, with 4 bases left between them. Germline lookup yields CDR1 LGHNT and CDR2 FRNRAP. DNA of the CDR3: TGTGCTAGTGGTTTGGACGGCGAGCAGTACTTC. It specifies CASGLDGEQYF.

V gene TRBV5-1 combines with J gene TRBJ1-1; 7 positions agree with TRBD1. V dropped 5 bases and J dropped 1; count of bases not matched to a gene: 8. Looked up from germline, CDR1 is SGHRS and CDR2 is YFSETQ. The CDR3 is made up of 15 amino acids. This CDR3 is CASSLTTGSNTEAFF. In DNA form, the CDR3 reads TGCGCCAGCAGTTTGACGACAGGGTCGAACACTGAAGCTTTCTTT.

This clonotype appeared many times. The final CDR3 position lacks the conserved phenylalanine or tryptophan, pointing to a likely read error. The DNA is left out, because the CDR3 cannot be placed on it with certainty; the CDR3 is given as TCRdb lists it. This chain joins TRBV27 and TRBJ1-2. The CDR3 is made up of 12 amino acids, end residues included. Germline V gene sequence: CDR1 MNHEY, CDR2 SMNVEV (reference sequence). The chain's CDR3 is CASSLMLAQKSD.

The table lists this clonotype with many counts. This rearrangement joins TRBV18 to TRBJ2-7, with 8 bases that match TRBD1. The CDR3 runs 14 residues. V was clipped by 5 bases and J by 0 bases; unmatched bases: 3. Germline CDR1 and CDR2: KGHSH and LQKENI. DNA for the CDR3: TGTGCCAGCTCAGAAGGACAGGGCTCCTACGAGCAGTACTTC. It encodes CASSEGQGSYEQYF.

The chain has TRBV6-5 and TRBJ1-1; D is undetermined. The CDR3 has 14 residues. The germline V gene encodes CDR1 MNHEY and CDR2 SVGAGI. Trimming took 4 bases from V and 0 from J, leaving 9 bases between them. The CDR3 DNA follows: TGTGCCAGCAGTTCGTCCTTCGTGAACACTGAAGCTTTCTTT. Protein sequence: CASSSSFVNTEAFF.

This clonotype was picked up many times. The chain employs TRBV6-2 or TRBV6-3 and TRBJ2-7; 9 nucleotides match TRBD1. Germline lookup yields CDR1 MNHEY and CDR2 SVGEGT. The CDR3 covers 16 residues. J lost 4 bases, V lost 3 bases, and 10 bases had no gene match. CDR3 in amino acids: CASSYPGTGFRYEQYF. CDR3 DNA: TGTGCCAGCAGTTATCCCGGGACAGGGTTTCGTTACGAGCAGTACTTC.

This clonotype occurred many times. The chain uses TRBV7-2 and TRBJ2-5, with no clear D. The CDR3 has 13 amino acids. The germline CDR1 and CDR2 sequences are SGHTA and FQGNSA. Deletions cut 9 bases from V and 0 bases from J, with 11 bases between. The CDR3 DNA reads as TGTGCCAGTCTGTCCGGCTACCAAGAGACCCAGTACTTC. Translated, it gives CASLSGYQETQYF.

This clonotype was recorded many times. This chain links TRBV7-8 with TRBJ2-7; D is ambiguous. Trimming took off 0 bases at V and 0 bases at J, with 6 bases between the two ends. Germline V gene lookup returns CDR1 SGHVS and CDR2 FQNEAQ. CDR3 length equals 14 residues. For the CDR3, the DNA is TGTGCCAGCAGCTTAGCCGACGGCTCCTACGAGCAGTACTTC. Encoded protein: CASSLADGSYEQYF.

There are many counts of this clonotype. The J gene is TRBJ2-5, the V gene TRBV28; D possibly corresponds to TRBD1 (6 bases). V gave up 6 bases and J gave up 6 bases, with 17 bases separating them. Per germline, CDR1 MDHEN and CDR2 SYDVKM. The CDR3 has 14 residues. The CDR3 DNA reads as TGTGCCAGCAGGTGGGACATAAATCTCAAGACCCAGTACTTC. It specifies CASRWDINLKTQYF.

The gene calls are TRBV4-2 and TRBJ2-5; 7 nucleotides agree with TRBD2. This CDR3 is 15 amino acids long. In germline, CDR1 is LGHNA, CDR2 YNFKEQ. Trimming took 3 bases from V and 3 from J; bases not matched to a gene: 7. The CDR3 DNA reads TGTGCCAGCAGCCATAGCCAGGGAGGGGAAGAGACCCAGTACTTC. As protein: CASSHSQGGEETQYF.

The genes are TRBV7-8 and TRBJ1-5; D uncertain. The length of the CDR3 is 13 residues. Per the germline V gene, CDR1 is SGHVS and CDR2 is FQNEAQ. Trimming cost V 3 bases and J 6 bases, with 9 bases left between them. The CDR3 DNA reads TGTGCCAGCAGCTTGTCGCCGGGTCAGCCCCAGCATTTT. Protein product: CASSLSPGQPQHF.

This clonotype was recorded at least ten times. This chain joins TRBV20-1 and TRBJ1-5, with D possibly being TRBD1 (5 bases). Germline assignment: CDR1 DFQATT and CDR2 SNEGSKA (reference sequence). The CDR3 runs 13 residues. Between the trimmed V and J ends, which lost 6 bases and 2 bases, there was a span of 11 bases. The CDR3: CSAGGKGNQPQHF. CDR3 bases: TGCAGTGCCGGGGGTAAAGGCAATCAGCCCCAGCATTTT.

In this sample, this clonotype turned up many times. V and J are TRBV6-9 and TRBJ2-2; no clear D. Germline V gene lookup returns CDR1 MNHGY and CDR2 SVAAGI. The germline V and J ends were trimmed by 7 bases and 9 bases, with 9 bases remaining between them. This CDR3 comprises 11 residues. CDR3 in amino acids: CASIFSRELFF. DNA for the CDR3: TGTGCCAGCATTTTTTCCCGGGAGCTGTTTTTT.

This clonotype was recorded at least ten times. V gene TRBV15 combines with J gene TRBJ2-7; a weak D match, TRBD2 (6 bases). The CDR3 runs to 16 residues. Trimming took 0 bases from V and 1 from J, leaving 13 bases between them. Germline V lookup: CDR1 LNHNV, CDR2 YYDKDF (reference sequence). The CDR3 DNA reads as TGTGCCACCAGCAGAGATCGGGCTAGCGTTTCCTACGAGCAGTACTTC. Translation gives CATSRDRASVSYEQYF.

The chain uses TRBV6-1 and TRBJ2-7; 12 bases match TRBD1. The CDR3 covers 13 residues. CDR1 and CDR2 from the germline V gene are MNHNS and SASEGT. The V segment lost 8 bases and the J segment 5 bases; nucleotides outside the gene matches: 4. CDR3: CASRDRGQNEQYF. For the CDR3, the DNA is TGTGCCAGCCGGGACAGGGGGCAAAACGAGCAGTACTTC.

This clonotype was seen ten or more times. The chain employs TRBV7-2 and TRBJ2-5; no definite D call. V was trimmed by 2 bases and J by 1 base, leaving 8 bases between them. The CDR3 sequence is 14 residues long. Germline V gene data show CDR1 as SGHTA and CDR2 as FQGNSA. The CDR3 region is CASSLSAAQETQYF. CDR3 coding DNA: TGTGCCAGCAGCTTATCCGCGGCCCAAGAGACCCAGTACTTC.

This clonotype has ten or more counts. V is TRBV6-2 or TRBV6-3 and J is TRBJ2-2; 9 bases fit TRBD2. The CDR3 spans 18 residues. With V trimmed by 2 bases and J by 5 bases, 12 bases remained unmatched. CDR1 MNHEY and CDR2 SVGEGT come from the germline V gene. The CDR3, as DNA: TGTGCCAGCAGTTACCGCTTAGCCAGCGGGAGGAGGACCGGGGAGCTGTTTTTT. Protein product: CASSYRLASGRRTGELFF.

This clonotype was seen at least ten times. CDR3 bases: TGTGCCAGCAGTTTGAGGGTAGGGGGGGGATACACTGAAGCTTTCTTT. Translated: CASSLRVGGGYTEAFF. The chain combines TRBV12-3 or TRBV12-4 with TRBJ1-1; D is perhaps TRBD1 (6 bases). Between the trimmed V and J ends, which lost 3 bases and 3 bases, there was a span of 17 bases. The CDR3 has 16 amino acids.

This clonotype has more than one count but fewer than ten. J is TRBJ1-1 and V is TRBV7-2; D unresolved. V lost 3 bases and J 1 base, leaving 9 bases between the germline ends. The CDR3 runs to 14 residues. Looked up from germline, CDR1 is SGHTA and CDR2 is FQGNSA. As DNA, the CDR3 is TGTGCCAGCAGCTTTATCGGAACGAACACTGAAGCTTTCTTT. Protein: CASSFIGTNTEAFF.